The rows below give T cell receptor beta chains drawn from one sample of a study of T cell changes during pregnancy in multiple sclerosis. Libraries were prepared by immunoSEQ multiplex PCR; TCRdb keeps only in-frame clonotypes and omits some of them. This table has about 46,000 clones, approximately 90% appearing once. The input for sequencing was CD8+ T cells from peripheral blood mononuclear cells, taken in the second trimester of pregnancy. Receptor source: a female donor with multiple sclerosis, enrolled in a pregnancy study. Both conserved end residues are part of each CDR3. The D gene is left open where the match is weak. Clone size is given for some rows only: seen once, a few or many times, or a class if the clone is expanded.

CDR3: CASSLFQGHQPQHF
DNA: TGTGCCAGCAGCTTATTTCAGGGGCATCAGCCCCAGCATTTT
size: NA
J: TRBJ1-5
D: NA
V: TRBV11-2

CDR3: CASALTGGSTDTQYF
DNA: TGTGCTAGTGCTCTTACGGGGGGGAGCACAGATACGCAGTATTTT
size: once
J: TRBJ2-3
D: TRBD2
V: TRBV12-5

CDR3: CASSLEPGLSTDTQYF
DNA: TGTGCCAGCAGCTTAGAGCCAGGGCTGAGCACAGATACGCAGTATTTT
size: NA
J: TRBJ2-3
D: NA
V: TRBV7-9

CDR3: CAIRRIAGEDEQFF
DNA: TGTGCCATCCGGCGTATAGCGGGGGAGGATGAGCAGTTCTTC
size: NA
J: TRBJ2-1
D: TRBD2
V: TRBV10-3

CDR3: CASSPGHPGEKLFF
DNA: TGTGCCAGCAGCCCTGGACACCCCGGGGAAAAACTGTTTTTT
size: once
J: TRBJ1-4
D: NA
V: TRBV7-9

CDR3: CASSSQGPGTPLHF
DNA: TGTGCCAGCAGCTCACAGGGACCTGGCACACCCCTCCACTTT
size: once
J: TRBJ1-6
D: NA
V: TRBV11-2

CDR3: CASSYSYSVYGYTF
DNA: TGTGCCAGCAGTTACTCGTACAGTGTCTATGGCTACACCTTC
size: NA
J: TRBJ1-2
D: NA
V: TRBV6-5

CDR3: CASSVDGGSSYEQYF
DNA: TGTGCCAGCAGCGTAGATGGGGGGAGCTCCTACGAGCAGTACTTC
size: NA
J: TRBJ2-7
D: NA
V: TRBV9

CDR3: CASSVGYTGVGYEQYF
DNA: TGTGCCAGCAGCGTAGGGTATACAGGGGTCGGTTACGAGCAGTACTTC
size: NA
J: TRBJ2-7
D: TRBD1
V: TRBV9

CDR3: CASFPRLAGFTDTQYF
DNA: TGTGCCAGCTTCCCGCGACTAGCGGGGTTCACAGATACGCAGTATTTT
size: NA
J: TRBJ2-3
D: TRBD2
V: TRBV5-6

CDR3: CASSTHGGLNTGELFF
DNA: TGTGCCAGCAGTACTCACGGGGGACTGAACACCGGGGAGCTGTTTTTT
size: NA
J: TRBJ2-2
D: NA
V: TRBV27

CDR3: CASSYRGTSTDTQYF
DNA: TGTGCCAGCAGCTACCGGGGGACCAGCACAGATACGCAGTATTTT
size: NA
J: TRBJ2-3
D: NA
V: TRBV6-5

CDR3: CASSLGAGFAGNTIYF
DNA: TGTGCCAGCAGCTTGGGGGCAGGGTTTGCTGGAAACACCATATATTTT
size: NA
J: TRBJ1-3
D: NA
V: TRBV5-6

CDR3: CASSQVRGPYEQYF
DNA: TGCGCCAGCAGCCAGGTACGGGGTCCCTACGAGCAGTACTTC
size: NA
J: TRBJ2-7
D: NA
V: TRBV4-3

CDR3: CASSLGGGIQETQYF
DNA: TGTGCCAGCAGCCTAGGAGGAGGGATCCAAGAGACCCAGTACTTC
size: NA
J: TRBJ2-5
D: NA
V: TRBV9

CDR3: CATSSLAGVADTQYF
DNA: TGTGCCACCAGCAGTCTAGCGGGGGTGGCAGATACGCAGTATTTT
size: NA
J: TRBJ2-3
D: TRBD2
V: TRBV15

CDR3: CASSSGDLPFGEKLFF
DNA: TGTGCCAGCAGTTCGGGGGACCTACCTTTTGGTGAAAAACTGTTTTTT
size: NA
J: TRBJ1-4
D: NA
V: TRBV6-5

CDR3: CASLGGRTDTQYF
DNA: TGTGCCAGCCTCGGTGGGCGCACAGATACGCAGTATTTT
size: NA
J: TRBJ2-3
D: NA
V: TRBV7-9

CDR3: CASSLRDRAWVTEAFF
DNA: TGTGCCAGTAGTCTCCGGGACAGGGCGTGGGTCACTGAAGCTTTCTTT
size: few
J: TRBJ1-1
D: TRBD1
V: TRBV19

CDR3: CASSPGGSGGPVGQFF
DNA: TGTGCCAGCAGCCCGGGGGGTAGCGGGGGCCCCGTTGGGCAGTTCTTC
size: NA
J: TRBJ2-1
D: TRBD2
V: TRBV9

CDR3: CARQGSNQPQHF
DNA: TGTGCTAGACAGGGAAGCAATCAGCCTCAGCATTTT
size: NA
J: TRBJ1-5
D: TRBD1
V: TRBV5-6

CDR3: CASSLMIRDSSGNTIYF
DNA: TGTGCCAGCAGCTTGATGATCCGGGACAGCTCTGGAAACACCATATATTTT
size: NA
J: TRBJ1-3
D: TRBD1
V: TRBV7-6

CDR3: CATSTVALINYGYTF
DNA: TGTGCCACCAGCACGGTAGCCCTGATTAACTATGGCTACACCTTC
size: NA
J: TRBJ1-2
D: NA
V: TRBV15

CDR3: CASSDPGLDYNEQFF
DNA: TGTGCCAGCAGTGACCCGGGACTAGACTACAATGAGCAGTTCTTC
size: once
J: TRBJ2-1
D: TRBD2
V: TRBV6-4

CDR3: CASSVAASGGALDEQFF
DNA: TGTGCCAGCAGCGTAGCCGCTAGCGGGGGGGCTCTCGATGAGCAGTTCTTC
size: NA
J: TRBJ2-1
D: TRBD2
V: TRBV9

CDR3: CASSPRTGSTKSYGYTF
DNA: TGTGCCAGCAGCCCTCGGACAGGGAGTACCAAGTCCTATGGCTACACCTTC
size: NA
J: TRBJ1-2
D: TRBD1
V: TRBV13

CDR3: CASSIGAGLIIEPQHF
DNA: TGTGCCAGTAGTATAGGGGCAGGGCTCATCATAGAGCCCCAGCATTTT
size: NA
J: TRBJ1-5
D: NA
V: TRBV19

CDR3: CASSPVQGFIYGYTF
DNA: TGTGCCAGCAGCCCAGTCCAGGGGTTTATCTATGGCTACACCTTC
size: NA
J: TRBJ1-2
D: NA
V: TRBV7-2

CDR3: CASSHRENNEQFF
DNA: TGTGCCAGCAGCCACCGGGAAAACAATGAGCAGTTCTTC
size: NA
J: TRBJ2-1
D: NA
V: TRBV11-1

CDR3: CASTAYMNTEAFF
DNA: TGTGCCAGTACCGCGTATATGAACACTGAAGCTTTCTTT
size: NA
J: TRBJ1-1
D: NA
V: TRBV19

CDR3: CASSLGHLQHEQYF
DNA: TGCGCCAGCAGCTTGGGACATTTACAACACGAGCAGTACTTC
size: NA
J: TRBJ2-7
D: NA
V: TRBV5-1

CDR3: CASSYGPRNEQYF
DNA: TGTGCCAGCAGTTACGGGCCCCGTAACGAGCAGTACTTC
size: NA
J: TRBJ2-7
D: NA
V: TRBV6-5

CDR3: CASTEQDMNTEAFF
DNA: TGTGCCAGCACTGAACAGGATATGAACACTGAAGCTTTCTTT
size: NA
J: TRBJ1-1
D: NA
V: TRBV28

CDR3: CASSLGGNTEAFF
DNA: TGTGCCAGCAGCCTAGGGGGGAACACTGAAGCTTTCTTT
size: NA
J: TRBJ1-1
D: NA
V: TRBV27